The 4 T cell receptor beta chains below all came from one sample that was sequenced in a study of T cell responses to AZD1222 COVID-19 vaccine. Measured with immunoSEQ multiplex PCR; TCRdb has only the in-frame clones, and not every one. The profile shows around 180,000 clones, around 89% of them singletons. The specimen was peripheral blood, collected on day 0 of AZD1222 vaccination. These receptors all stem from an adult in good health.

In nucleotides, the CDR3 is TGTGCCAGCAGGGTCGGGAACACTGAAGCTTTCTTT. Protein: CASRVGNTEAFF. The chain employs TRBV5-5 and TRBJ1-1; D is undetermined. The CDR3 has 12 amino acids. Germline V lookup: CDR1 SGHKS, CDR2 YYEKEE (reference sequence). With 5 bases removed from V and 1 base from J, the gap between germline ends came to 6 bases. Full variable domain (remainder filled in from reference TRBV5-5 and TRBJ1-1): DAGVTQSPTHLIKTRGQQVTLRCSPISGHKSVSWYQQVLGQGPQFIFQYYEKEERGRGNFPDRFSARQFPNYSSELNVNALLLGDSALYLCASRVGNTEAFFGQGTRLTVV.

The CDR3 sequence is CASSIMDSHKNIQYF. Written as DNA, the CDR3 is TGTGCCAGTAGTATAATGGACAGCCACAAAAACATTCAGTACTTC. The chain couples TRBV19 to TRBJ2-4; tentative D call: TRBD1 (6 bases). The CDR3 has 15 residues. Trimming removed 2 bases at V and 3 bases at J, with 11 bases between. The germline V gene has CDR1 LNHDA and CDR2 SQIVND (reference sequence).

The J gene is TRBJ2-5, the V gene TRBV5-4; 8 bases fit TRBD2. CDR1 is SGHNT and CDR2 is YYREEE in the germline V gene (reference sequence). The CDR3 totals 11 residues. CDR3: CAAGGRETQYF. CDR3 in DNA: TGTGCTGCGGGGGGAAGGGAGACCCAGTACTTC.

The chain links TRBV5-5 to TRBJ2-7, with 9 bases that match TRBD1. Per the germline V gene, CDR1 is SGHKS and CDR2 is YYEKEE (reference sequence). The J segment lost 1 base and the V segment lost 0 bases, leaving 5 bases of the junction unmatched. This CDR3 has 16 amino acids. CDR3 in amino acids: CASSLGTGARSYEQYV. CDR3 bases: TGTGCCAGCAGCTTGGGGACAGGGGCTAGGTCCTACGAGCAGTACGTC.